Below are 32 T cell receptor beta chains sequenced from a single sample in a study of CD4 T cells in relation to SARS-CoV-2 and coronaviruses. Sequencing used immunoSEQ multiplex PCR; TCRdb keeps in-frame clones, though not all of them. Counted here are about 29,000 clones, 60% to 85% occurring once; the ten biggest clones make up about 14%. Unexposed donor CD4+ T cells date from about 2011-2018, before the COVID-19 pandemic. CD4+ T cells were isolated from the cells after around 10 days of culture. These receptors' targets are unknown. The sequenced sample consisted of CD4+ T cells from PBMCs, cultured in vitro. The receptors derive from a human donor in good health.

J is TRBJ2-1 and V is TRBV24-1; 12 bases match TRBD2. With V trimmed by 5 bases and J by 5 bases, 6 bases remained unmatched. The CDR3 has 16 amino acids. From germline, CDR1 is KGHDR and CDR2 SFDVKD. Here the CDR3 DNA reads TGTGCCACCAGTGTCGACCTAGCGGGGGGGAACAATGAGCAGTTCTTC. This encodes CATSVDLAGGNNEQFF.

This chain uses TRBV5-6 with TRBJ2-5, with 10 bases identical to TRBD2. Germline values: CDR1 SGHDT, CDR2 YYEEEE. The V gene end was trimmed by 2 bases and the J gene end by 5 bases; junction bases not matched to a gene: 9. The CDR3 sequence is 16 residues long. Here the CDR3 DNA reads TGTGCCAGCAGCTTTGGACTAGCGGAGGCGGGGGAGACCCAGTACTTC. Encoded protein: CASSFGLAEAGETQYF.

CDR3 residues: CASSLGTGGYDGYTF. In DNA, the CDR3 is TGTGCCAGCAGCTTAGGAACCGGAGGGTACGACGGCTACACCTTC. J is TRBJ1-2 and V is TRBV7-9; D gene uncertain. Looked up from germline, CDR1 is SEHNR and CDR2 is FQNEAQ (reference sequence). The ends were cut back, 1 base at V and 8 bases at J, with 17 bases in the middle. The CDR3 covers 15 residues.

The chain uses TRBV4-1 and TRBJ2-1; D is possibly TRBD2 (6 bases). CDR3 length: 17 residues. Trimming removed 1 base at V and 1 base at J, with 14 bases between. Germline V gene sequence: CDR1 MGHRA, CDR2 YSYEKL. The CDR3 sequence is CASSQAAGGGSYNEQFF. CDR3 DNA sequence: TGCGCCAGCAGCCAAGCGGCGGGTGGGGGGTCCTACAATGAGCAGTTCTTC.

V usage is TRBV10-3 and J usage is TRBJ1-2; maybe TRBD1 (5 bases). The CDR3 sequence is 13 residues long. V was pared by 4 bases and J by 5 bases, with 11 bases between. CDR1 ENHRY and CDR2 SYGVKD come from the germline V gene. CDR3 coding DNA: TGTGCCATCAGTGCCGGGACGGGTTATGGCTACACCTTC. Its protein product is CAISAGTGYGYTF.

The chain joins TRBV6-5 to TRBJ2-7; weak D call: TRBD1 (8 bases). Germline V CDR1 and CDR2: MNHEY, SVGAGI. The CDR3 spans 15 residues. The V gene lost 0 bases and the J gene lost 5 bases, with 14 bases spanning the gap. The DNA of the CDR3 is TGTGCCAGCAGTTACTCCTACAGGGGGGGCGACGAGCAGTACTTC. It specifies CASSYSYRGGDEQYF.

The table lists this clone with a few counts. The chain links TRBV5-1 to TRBJ1-3; weak D call: TRBD1 (6 bases). Germline V gene lookup returns CDR1 SGHRS and CDR2 YFSETQ. The CDR3 has 14 residues. Trimming removed 4 bases from V and 1 base from J, with 9 bases in between. The CDR3 region is CASSKQGSGNTIYF. The CDR3 region has the DNA TGCGCCAGCAGCAAACAGGGTTCTGGAAACACCATATATTTT. The whole variable domain, remainder taken from reference TRBV5-1 and TRBJ1-3, is KAGVTQTPRYLIKTRGQQVTLSCSPISGHRSVSWYQQTPGQGLQFLFEYFSETQRNKGNFPGRFSGRQFSNSRSEMNVSTLELGDSALYLCASSKQGSGNTIYFGEGSWLTVV.

The chain couples TRBV21-1 to TRBJ1-5. TRBV21-1 constitutes a pseudogene. The CDR3 sequence is 13 residues long. The CDR3 protein is CASSNRMEGPQHF. The CDR3 nucleotides read TGTGCCAGCAGCAACCGTATGGAGGGGCCCCAGCATTTT.

This chain joins TRBV10-3 and TRBJ2-2; D is unclear. The length of the CDR3 is 15 residues. Germline CDR1 ENHRY, CDR2 SYGVKD. Trimming cost V 3 bases and J 0 bases, with 8 bases left between them. The CDR3 DNA follows: TGTGCCATCAGTGAACGACGGACGAACACCGGGGAGCTGTTTTTT. The encoded protein is CAISERRTNTGELFF.

The chain has TRBV27 and TRBJ2-5, with D unclear. Germline V gene sequence: CDR1 MNHEY, CDR2 SMNVEV (reference sequence). The V end was cut by 8 bases, the J end by 3 bases, with 13 bases between. The CDR3 has 13 residues. CDR3 sequence: CASPGRLEETQYF. CDR3 coding DNA: TGTGCCAGCCCCGGAAGGCTTGAAGAGACCCAGTACTTC.

This clone was seen a single time. The rearrangement uses TRBV20-1 and TRBJ2-5; D is uncertain. Germline CDR1 and CDR2: DFQATT and SNEGSKA (reference sequence). The germline V and J ends were trimmed by 3 bases and 5 bases, with 4 bases remaining between them. The CDR3 sequence is 10 residues long. CDR3 nucleotide sequence: TGCAGTGCTAGTGTGGAGACCCAGTACTTC. It encodes CSASVETQYF.

The sample holds one count of this clone. The V and J genes are TRBV7-2 and TRBJ1-3, with D maybe TRBD1 (5 bases). CDR1 is SGHTA, CDR2 FQGNSA, per germline. This CDR3 region has 15 residues. Trimming shortened V by 1 base and J by 4 bases, and 11 bases separated the two germline ends. The DNA for the CDR3 is TGTGCCAGCAGCTTAGATGCCAGGGAGGGAAACACCATATATTTT. This gives the protein CASSLDAREGNTIYF.

The genes are TRBV7-9 and TRBJ1-5; tentatively, D is TRBD1 (5 bases). Trimming pared 1 base from V and 3 bases from J, leaving 10 bases between. Germline CDR1 is SEHNR and CDR2 is FQNEAQ (reference sequence). This CDR3 comprises 15 residues. CDR3 in amino acids: CASSLGDSTNQPQHF. In DNA form, the CDR3 reads TGTGCCAGCAGCTTAGGAGACAGCACCAATCAGCCCCAGCATTTT.

The chain combines TRBV27 with TRBJ2-3; D not certain. V shed 4 bases and J shed 5 bases, with 10 bases lying between them. The CDR3 length is 13 residues. In germline, CDR1 is MNHEY, CDR2 SMNVEV (reference sequence). The CDR3 here is CASSWVFRDTQYF. The DNA of the CDR3 is TGTGCCAGCAGTTGGGTCTTCCGAGATACGCAGTATTTT.

The genes are TRBV7-9 and TRBJ2-7; possibly TRBD1 for D (6 bases). The length of the CDR3 is 16 residues. Germline V gene sequence: CDR1 SEHNR, CDR2 FQNEAQ (reference sequence). V dropped 5 bases and J dropped 4 bases, with 21 bases sitting between them. The CDR3 here is CASSGGQAFPPYEQYF. The CDR3 region has the DNA TGTGCCAGCAGCGGGGGCCAGGCGTTCCCTCCTTACGAGCAGTACTTC.

The chain joins TRBV7-8 to TRBJ1-5; 8 positions match TRBD1. V shed 5 bases and J 2 bases; nucleotides not matched to a gene: 8. Germline CDR1 SGHVS, CDR2 FQNEAQ. The CDR3 has 16 residues. As DNA, the CDR3 is TGTGCCAGCAGCCGATTAACGGGACAGGGCAATCAGCCCCAGCATTTT. Amino acids: CASSRLTGQGNQPQHF.

V gene TRBV6-4 combines with J gene TRBJ1-1; no clear D gene. Between the trimmed V and J ends, which lost 5 bases and 2 bases, there was a span of 9 bases. The germline V gene encodes CDR1 MRHNA and CDR2 SNTAGT. This CDR3 has 13 amino acids. The CDR3: CASSHRENTEAFF. The CDR3, as DNA: TGTGCCAGCAGTCATAGGGAAAACACTGAAGCTTTCTTT.

V is TRBV7-2 and J is TRBJ2-3, with D perhaps assigned TRBD1 or TRBD2 (5 bases each). The germline CDR1 and CDR2 sequences are SGHTA and FQGNSA. The CDR3 contains 14 residues. V lost 5 bases and J lost 4, with 13 bases in between. CDR3 bases: TGTGCCAGCAGCCTCGGGACCGGTCCAGATACGCAGTATTTT. This sequence encodes CASSLGTGPDTQYF.

The genes are TRBV5-1 and TRBJ2-7; tentatively, D is TRBD1 or TRBD2 (5 bases each). The CDR3 covers 14 residues. The germline V and J ends were trimmed by 0 bases and 0 bases, with 7 bases remaining between them. Germline CDR1 SGHRS, CDR2 YFSETQ. The CDR3 DNA reads as TGCGCCAGCAGCTTGGGGGACCACTCCTACGAGCAGTACTTC. This gives the protein CASSLGDHSYEQYF.

The rearrangement joins TRBV5-1 to TRBJ2-2; D not resolved. The CDR3 is made up of 13 amino acids. Deletions cut 2 bases from V and 3 bases from J, with 5 bases between. Germline V lookup: CDR1 SGHRS, CDR2 YFSETQ. The CDR3 DNA reads as TGCGCCAGCAGCTTCAGCTACACCGGGGAGCTGTTTTTT. Translated: CASSFSYTGELFF.

This clone was detected only a few times. This chain connects TRBV5-1 to TRBJ2-7, with 11 bases identical to TRBD1. This CDR3 spans 15 amino acids. V lost 0 bases to trimming and J lost 7 bases; unmatched junction nucleotides: 6. Germline V CDR1 and CDR2: SGHRS, YFSETQ. Written as DNA, the CDR3 is TGCGCCAGCAGCTTGGCGGACAGGGGGCCTGGAGAGCAGTACTTC. As protein: CASSLADRGPGEQYF.

This clone came up once. The CDR3 sequence: CASSGIESSYEQYF. CDR3 sequence (DNA): TGTGCCAGCAGTGGTATCGAATCCTCCTACGAGCAGTACTTC. The chain couples TRBV2 to TRBJ2-7; D remains unclear. Germline CDR1 is SNHLY and CDR2 is FYNNEI. Trimming stripped 4 bases from V and 0 bases from J, with 10 bases between. This CDR3 region has 14 residues.

The V call is TRBV9, the J call TRBJ2-3; D uncertain. Germline CDR1 reads SGDLS; CDR2 reads YYNGEE. The CDR3 spans 12 residues. V lost 3 bases and J 8 bases, leaving 10 bases between the germline ends. In DNA, the CDR3 is TGTGCCAGCAGCGCCCAGCTGGGTACGCAGTATTTT. Translation gives CASSAQLGTQYF.

As DNA, the CDR3 is TGCGCCAGCAGCCAAGTTTTACCGGGGGCGAACACCGGGGAGCTGTTTTTT. The encoded protein is CASSQVLPGANTGELFF. The rearrangement uses TRBV4-3 and TRBJ2-2; perhaps TRBD2 as D (6 bases). The CDR3 runs 17 residues. Germline V gene sequence: CDR1 LGHNA, CDR2 YSLEER. Trimming pared 1 base from V and 0 bases from J, leaving 12 bases between.

The rearrangement uses TRBV9 and TRBJ2-1, with 13 bases fitting TRBD2. V lost 0 bases, J lost 7 bases, and 10 bases stayed unmatched. Germline CDR1 and CDR2: SGDLS and YYNGEE. CDR3 length equals 18 residues. CDR3 sequence: CASSVAPAWTSGSNEQFF. The CDR3 DNA follows: TGTGCCAGCAGCGTAGCGCCAGCTTGGACTAGCGGGAGTAATGAGCAGTTCTTC.

The chain links TRBV14 to TRBJ2-5; D remains ambiguous. The V gene lost 2 bases and the J gene lost 5 bases, with 6 bases spanning the gap. Germline V gene data show CDR1 as SGHDN and CDR2 as FVKESK. This CDR3 contains 12 residues. DNA for the CDR3: TGTGCCAGCAGCCAATGGGGTGAGACCCAGTACTTC. Protein sequence: CASSQWGETQYF.

The chain links TRBV7-8 to TRBJ1-5, with 8 bases fitting TRBD1. Germline V gives CDR1 SGHVS, CDR2 FQNEAQ. There are 15 residues in the CDR3. The V segment lost 4 bases and the J segment 6 bases; nucleotides outside the gene matches: 8. The CDR3 DNA sequence: TGTGCCAGCAGCTCGACAGGGGATGCGGGTCAGCCCCAGCATTTT. Translated: CASSSTGDAGQPQHF. The entire variable domain, with the rest obtained from reference TRBV7-8 and TRBJ1-5, is as follows: GAGVSQSPRYKVAKRGQDVALRCDPISGHVSLFWYQQALGQGPEFLTYFQNEAQLDKSGLPSDRFFAERPEGSVSTLKIQRTQQEDSAVYLCASSSTGDAGQPQHFGDGTRLSIL.

CDR3 nucleotide sequence: TGTGCCAGCTCACCAGGGGAAGGTCAGCCCCAGCATTTT. Its protein product is CASSPGEGQPQHF. The chain has TRBV18 and TRBJ1-5; D is unclear. This CDR3 is built from 13 residues. V lost 2 bases and J 6 bases, leaving 8 bases between the germline ends. CDR1 KGHSH and CDR2 LQKENI come from the germline V gene.

The chain employs TRBV7-8 and TRBJ1-1, with 8 bases identical to TRBD1. This CDR3 is built from 16 residues. Trimming at V came to 6 bases and at J to 3 bases, leaving 12 bases not matched to a gene. The germline CDR1 and CDR2 sequences are SGHVS and FQNEAQ. CDR3 loop: CASRLNSGGVDTEAFF. The CDR3 coding sequence is TGTGCCAGCAGGTTAAACTCAGGGGGCGTGGACACTGAAGCTTTCTTT.

This rearrangement joins TRBV18 to TRBJ2-2; no firm D call. The CDR3 is 14 amino acids. Germline V gene sequence: CDR1 KGHSH, CDR2 LQKENI. Trimming removed 2 bases at V and 4 bases at J, with 8 bases between. The CDR3 DNA follows: TGTGCCAGCTCACCAGGGGTCATCACCGGGGAGCTGTTTTTT. Translated: CASSPGVITGELFF.

The V call is TRBV4-3, the J call TRBJ2-3; D remains ambiguous. The germline V gene has CDR1 LGHNA and CDR2 YSLEER. This CDR3 is built from 12 residues. Trimming left V 6 bases short and J 0 bases short, with 4 bases between. The CDR3 protein is CASSTSTDTQYF. CDR3 sequence (DNA): TGCGCCAGCAGTACAAGCACAGATACGCAGTATTTT.

The chain recombines TRBV7-2 with TRBJ1-4, with D maybe TRBD1 (5 bases). The V gene's germline CDR1 is SGHTA and CDR2 FQGNSA. The CDR3 is made up of 17 amino acids. Trimming left V 1 base short and J 3 bases short, with 15 bases between. This CDR3 is CASSLVGTAPANEKLFF. Written as DNA, the CDR3 is TGTGCCAGCAGCTTAGTGGGGACGGCACCCGCTAATGAAAAACTGTTTTTT.